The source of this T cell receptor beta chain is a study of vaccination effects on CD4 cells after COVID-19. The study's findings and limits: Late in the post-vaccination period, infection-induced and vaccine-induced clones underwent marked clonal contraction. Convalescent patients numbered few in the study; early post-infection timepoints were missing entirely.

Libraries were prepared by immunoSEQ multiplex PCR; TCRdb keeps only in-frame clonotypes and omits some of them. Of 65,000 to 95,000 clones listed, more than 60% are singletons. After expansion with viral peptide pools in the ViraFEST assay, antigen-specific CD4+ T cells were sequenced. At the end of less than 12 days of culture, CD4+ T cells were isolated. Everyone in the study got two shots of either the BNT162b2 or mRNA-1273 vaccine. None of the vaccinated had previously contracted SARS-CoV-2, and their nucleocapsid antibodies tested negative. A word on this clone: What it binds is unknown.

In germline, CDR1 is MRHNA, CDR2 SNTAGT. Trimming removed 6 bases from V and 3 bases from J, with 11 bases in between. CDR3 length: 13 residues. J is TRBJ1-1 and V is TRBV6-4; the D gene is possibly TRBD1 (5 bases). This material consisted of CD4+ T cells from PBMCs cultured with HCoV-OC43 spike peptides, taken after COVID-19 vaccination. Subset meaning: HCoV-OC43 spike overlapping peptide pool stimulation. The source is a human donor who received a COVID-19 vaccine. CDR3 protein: CASSGTPYTEAFF. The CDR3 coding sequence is TGTGCCAGCAGCGGGACCCCCTACACTGAAGCTTTCTTT.